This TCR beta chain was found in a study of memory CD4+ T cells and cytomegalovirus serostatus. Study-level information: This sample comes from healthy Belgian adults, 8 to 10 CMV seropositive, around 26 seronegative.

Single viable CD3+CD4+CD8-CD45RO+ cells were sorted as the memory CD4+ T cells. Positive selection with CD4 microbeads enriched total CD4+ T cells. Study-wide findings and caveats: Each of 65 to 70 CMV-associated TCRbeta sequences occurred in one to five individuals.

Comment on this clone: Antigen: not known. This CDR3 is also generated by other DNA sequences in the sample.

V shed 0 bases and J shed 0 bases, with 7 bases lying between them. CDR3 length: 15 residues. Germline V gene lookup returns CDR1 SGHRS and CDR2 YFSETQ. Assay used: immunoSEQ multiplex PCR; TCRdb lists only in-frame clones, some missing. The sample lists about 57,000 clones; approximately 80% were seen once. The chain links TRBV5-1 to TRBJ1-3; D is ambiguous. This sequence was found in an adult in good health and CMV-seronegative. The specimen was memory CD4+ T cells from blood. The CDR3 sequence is CASSLDGSSGNTIYF. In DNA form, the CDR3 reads TGCGCCAGCAGCTTGGATGGGAGCTCTGGAAACACCATATATTTT. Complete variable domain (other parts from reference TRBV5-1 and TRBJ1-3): KAGVTQTPRYLIKTRGQQVTLSCSPISGHRSVSWYQQTPGQGLQFLFEYFSETQRNKGNFPGRFSGRQFSNSRSEMNVSTLELGDSALYLCASSLDGSSGNTIYFGEGSWLTVV.